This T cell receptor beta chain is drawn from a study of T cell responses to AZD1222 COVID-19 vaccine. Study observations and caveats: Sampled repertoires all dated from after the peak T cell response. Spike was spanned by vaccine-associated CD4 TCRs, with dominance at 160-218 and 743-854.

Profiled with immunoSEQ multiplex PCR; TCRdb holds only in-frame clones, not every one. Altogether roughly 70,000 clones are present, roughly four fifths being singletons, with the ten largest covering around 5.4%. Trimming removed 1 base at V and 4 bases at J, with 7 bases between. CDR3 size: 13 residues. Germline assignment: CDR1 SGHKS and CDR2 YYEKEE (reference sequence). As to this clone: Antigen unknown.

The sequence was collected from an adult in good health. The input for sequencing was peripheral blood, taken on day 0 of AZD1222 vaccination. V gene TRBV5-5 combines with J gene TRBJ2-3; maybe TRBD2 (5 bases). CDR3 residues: CASSLTLADTQYF. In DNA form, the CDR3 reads TGTGCCAGCAGCTTGACACTAGCAGATACGCAGTATTTT.